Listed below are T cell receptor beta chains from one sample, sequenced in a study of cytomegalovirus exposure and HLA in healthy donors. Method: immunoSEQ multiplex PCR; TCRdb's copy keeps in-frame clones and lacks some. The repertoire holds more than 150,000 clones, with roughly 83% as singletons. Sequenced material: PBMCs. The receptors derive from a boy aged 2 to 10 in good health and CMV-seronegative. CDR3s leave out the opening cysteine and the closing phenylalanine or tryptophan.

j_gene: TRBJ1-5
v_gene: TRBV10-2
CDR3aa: ASSDPGWGNQPQH

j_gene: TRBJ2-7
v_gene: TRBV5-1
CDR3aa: ASSLELDSTYEQY

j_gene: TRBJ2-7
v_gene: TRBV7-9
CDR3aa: ASSFIVYEQY

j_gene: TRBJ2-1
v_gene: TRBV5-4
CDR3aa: ASGRPSYNEQF

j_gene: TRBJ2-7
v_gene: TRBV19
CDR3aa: ASSATGTPNYEQY

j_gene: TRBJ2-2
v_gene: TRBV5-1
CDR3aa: ASSLARSATGELF

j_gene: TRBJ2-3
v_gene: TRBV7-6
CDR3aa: ASSSPKTSGSSTDTQY

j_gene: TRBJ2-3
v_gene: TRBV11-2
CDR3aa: ASSLGQAVTDTQY

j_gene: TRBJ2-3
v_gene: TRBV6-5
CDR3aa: ASSQTGVGADTQY

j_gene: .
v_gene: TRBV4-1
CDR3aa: ASSHPTASYEQY